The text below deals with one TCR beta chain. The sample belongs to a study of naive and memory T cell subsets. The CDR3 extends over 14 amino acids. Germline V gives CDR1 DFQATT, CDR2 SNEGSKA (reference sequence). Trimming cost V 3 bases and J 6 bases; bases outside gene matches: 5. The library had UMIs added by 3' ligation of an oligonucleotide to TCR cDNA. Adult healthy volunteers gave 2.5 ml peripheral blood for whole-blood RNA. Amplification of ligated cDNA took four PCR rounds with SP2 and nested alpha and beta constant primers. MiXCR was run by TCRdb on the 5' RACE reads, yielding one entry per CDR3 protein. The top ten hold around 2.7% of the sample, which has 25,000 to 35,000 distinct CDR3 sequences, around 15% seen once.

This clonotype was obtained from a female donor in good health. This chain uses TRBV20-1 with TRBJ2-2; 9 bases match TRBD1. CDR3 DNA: TGCAGTGCTAGCCGGGACAGGGTGGCCGGGGAGCTGTTTTTT. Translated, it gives CSASRDRVAGELFF.